These 12 T cell receptor beta chains came from one sample sequenced in a study of CXCR3-negative and CXCR3-positive naive CD8 T cells. Study results and limitations: More hydrophobic TRB CDR3s occurred in CXCR3-positive than in CXCR3-negative naive cells.

These receptors have no known antigen. Through 5' RACE with UMI labels, the TRB cDNA libraries were prepared. TCRdb reprocessed the 5' RACE reads and keeps a single row for each CDR3 protein, giving no DNA. This sample contains around 130,000 distinct CDR3 sequences. The sample comprised naive CXCR3+ CD8+ T cells from blood. The subset here: CD45RO-CCR7+CD27+CD95- naive CD8+ T cells expressing CXCR3 (TNR3+). These receptors were obtained from a human donor in good health. Some clones in this sample may be carry-over from other donors' samples.

This rearrangement joins TRBV15 to TRBJ2-1. The CDR3 has 13 amino acids. The V gene's germline CDR1 is LNHNV and CDR2 YYDKDF (reference sequence). CDR3 sequence: CATSQMRWGEQFF.

The chain links TRBV7-9 to TRBJ2-2; TCRdb gives TRBD1 as the D gene, but with no DNA this cannot be confirmed. CDR1 and CDR2 from the germline V gene are SEHNR and FQNEAQ (reference sequence). The CDR3 has 15 residues. CDR3 amino acids: CASSLLQGNTGELFF.

J is TRBJ2-1 and V is TRBV12-3 or TRBV12-4; TCRdb calls TRBD2, which cannot be checked without DNA. The CDR3 is 18 residues long. CDR3: CASSSSKMGDSPANEQFF.

The chain joins TRBV30 to TRBJ1-1; the TCRdb D gene call, TRBD1, has no DNA to confirm it. The V gene's germline CDR1 is GTSNPN and CDR2 SVGIG (reference sequence). CDR3 size: 12 residues. The CDR3: CACSTGSPEAFF. Supplemented by reference TRBV30 and TRBJ1-1, the full variable domain reads SQTIHQWPATLVQPVGSPLSLECTVEGTSNPNLYWYRQAAGRGLQLLFYSVGIGQISSEVPQNLSASRPQDRQFILSSKKLLLSDSGFYLCACSTGSPEAFFGQGTRLTVV.

The rearrangement uses TRBV6-5 and TRBJ2-3; as DNA is missing, the TRBD1 call by TCRdb cannot be tested. There are 14 residues in the CDR3. From germline, CDR1 is MNHEY and CDR2 SVGAGI. The CDR3 region is CASSYVRAGDTQYF.

The chain recombines TRBV20-1 with TRBJ2-1; checking the TCRdb D call of TRBD1 is not possible without DNA. Germline CDR1 is DFQATT and CDR2 is SNEGSKA (reference sequence). The CDR3 extends over 16 amino acids. The CDR3 loop is CSADQIRDSWYNEQLF.

CDR3: CASSQDFVVSQAQYF. The V gene is TRBV4-3, the J gene TRBJ2-5. Per the germline V gene, CDR1 is LGHNA and CDR2 is YSLEER. This CDR3 spans 15 amino acids.

This rearrangement joins TRBV28 to TRBJ1-2; TCRdb proposes TRBD1, but this gene call is untestable without DNA. There are 15 residues in the CDR3. Germline V gene lookup returns CDR1 MDHEN and CDR2 SYDVKM. This CDR3 reads CASASLSGGDYGYTF.

The chain joins TRBV20-1 to TRBJ2-4; TCRdb designates TRBD2, a call that cannot be tested without DNA. Germline V gives CDR1 DFQATT, CDR2 SNEGSKA (reference sequence). The CDR3 is 16 amino acids. CDR3 amino acids: CSARPRLAGAKNIQYF.

The chain is built from TRBV20-1 and TRBJ1-2; TCRdb's assignment of TRBD1 cannot be checked, as there is no DNA. The CDR3 loop spans 12 amino acids. CDR1 is DFQATT and CDR2 is SNEGSKA in the germline V gene (reference sequence). CDR3 sequence: CSAHRGGYGYTF.

V and J are TRBV14 and TRBJ2-3. Germline V lookup: CDR1 SGHDN, CDR2 FVKESK. This CDR3 spans 13 amino acids. The CDR3 reads CASSYFSTDTQYF.

The chain has TRBV5-5 and TRBJ2-7; checking the TCRdb D call of TRBD2 is not possible without DNA. Per germline, CDR1 SGHKS and CDR2 YYEKEE (reference sequence). The CDR3 runs 17 residues. The CDR3 loop is CASSLEASGGPGGEQYF.